This record concerns one T cell receptor (beta chain) sequence. The antigen this receptor binds is unknown. Base qualities are not at hand, and no much larger clone is one base apart. These data belong to a study of PD-1 blockade in classical Hodgkin lymphoma (dated by TCRdb to 2018 to 2021). Background on the whole study: Nivolumab dosing was 3 mg/kg intravenously every 2 weeks, continuing until either disease progression or unacceptable toxicity. A peripheral blood immune signature of response to PD-1 blockade in classical Hodgkin lymphoma was defined using TCR beta sequencing and CyTOF.

The germline V gene supplies CDR1 SGHTA and CDR2 FQGNSA. Inclusive of the bounding cysteine and phenylalanine, the CDR3 is 14 residues long. Only the CDR3 DNA is retained, 42 bases long and in frame from the first base. V gives up 1 base and J gives up 6 bases, and the segment between their germline ends measures 12 bases. Genomic DNA was isolated using the Qiagen DNeasy kit from unsorted PBMCs as well as from negatively selected CD4+ and CD8+ fractions. Using primers that anneal to V and J segments, immunoSEQ multiplex PCR amplified the TCR beta CDR3 regions. A synthetic immune receptor repertoire was used to minimize amplification bias, and any remaining bias was removed computationally after sequencing. Per the source publication's procedure: Repertoire diversity was quantified as the Shannon entropy index using custom Python scripts. Unsorted, CD4+ and CD8+ repertoires were analyzed separately, except in combined analyses where CD4+ and CD8+ sequences were merged in silico. A clone was considered expanded if an increase in frequency of at least 2-fold after treatment relative to C1D1 was found, and a pseudocount of 0.5 was applied to clones undetected at baseline. Singleton clones were defined as clones with 0 or 1 copy at C1D1, and non-singleton clones were defined as clones with 2 or more copies. Clones expanded in unsorted samples were labelled as CD4+, CD8+ or unknown by matching protein sequences in sorted samples from the same patient. Wilcoxon tests on paired samples were used to test changes in diversity from C1D1 to C4D1. In its TCRdb copy, this immuneACCESS table keeps in-frame sequences only and misses some clones. Where compared with another copy, unresolved V genes explain less than half of these, and the others have no known cause. V and J calls and clone size come straight from that table; D and trimming were deduced from the DNA. For this sample the table gives under 15,000 clones, of which 65% to 80% were detected only once. The top ten clones comprise roughly 1.5% of the sample.

The time point label corresponds to: cycle 1 day 1 (C1D1), immediately before nivolumab initiation. All trial patients had relapsed after autologous stem cell transplantation, with cohorts A, B and C differing in prior brentuximab vedotin exposure. CD4+ T cells were purified from thawed PBMCs by magnetic negative selection with a Miltenyi CD4+ T cell isolation kit. The trial cohort included 50 to 70 patients with relapsed/refractory classical Hodgkin lymphoma, and each patient had a best overall response of complete response, partial response or progressive disease. Trial patients were treated with single-agent nivolumab in the multi-cohort phase II CheckMate 205 trial. An independent review committee assessed best overall response by applying the 2007 International Working Group response criteria. Trial PBMCs were collected just before the start of nivolumab (C1D1) and during therapy at cycle 2 day 1 and cycle 4 day 1. After peripheral blood was drawn into 8 mL Vacutainer Cell Preparation Tubes, PBMCs were isolated by centrifugation and then cryopreserved. Purified CD4+ and CD8+ fractions were prepared only for cases with an additional available PBMC sample. On LS columns in a quadroMACS separator, the magnetically labelled cells were depleted, and the flow-through was collected as the purified fraction.

Overall results and qualifications from the work: Baseline TCR diversity was reported to be lower in newly diagnosed patients than in healthy donors and to be lower still in relapsed/refractory patients. The study was limited to a single clinical trial cohort, and causes of repertoire differences, possibly disease activity or prior therapy, remained undefined. Lower diversity was seen in patients whose nivolumab began less than 1 year after ASCT, and these patients were left out of later analyses so that immune reconstitution would not confound the results. Among trial patients, those achieving complete response had baseline diversity similar to that of newly diagnosed patients, while diversity was significantly lower in partial responders and progressors. A significant rise by C4D1 was seen in CD4+ but not CD8+ TCR diversity (p=0.0027 vs p=0.16), with the rise being most apparent in complete responders (p=0.02).

This TCR came from a human donor with classical Hodgkin lymphoma. Recombination linked TRBV7-2 to TRBJ1-1; the D gene is not confidently resolved. The sample consisted of CD4+ T cells from blood, taken at baseline. The nucleotide sequence reads TGTGCCAGCAGCTTAGAGGCAAACAGACCTGAAGCTTTCTTT. The encoded protein is CASSLEANRPEAFF.